Each of the 30 T cell receptor beta chains below was sequenced from the same sample in a study of blood T cells in healthy people across ages. For the second PCR, which ran for about 7 to 11 cycles, a sample-barcoded 5' primer and a J-beta primer mix were used. TCRdb re-analysed the 5' RACE reads in MiXCR, keeping a single row per CDR3 protein. In the table there are approximately 320,000 distinct CDR3 sequences, 27% of which are singletons. Sample: blood. These TCRs come from a woman in her 70s in good health.

This sequence joins TRBV20-1 and TRBJ1-4; perhaps TRBD1 as D (5 bases). The length of the CDR3 is 14 residues. Germline V gene sequence: CDR1 DFQATT, CDR2 SNEGSKA (reference sequence). V was clipped by 0 bases and J by 5 bases, with 10 bases between them. The CDR3 DNA reads TGCAGTGCTAGAGATGACAGACTAAATGAAAAACTGTTTTTT. As protein: CSARDDRLNEKLFF.

V is TRBV12-3 or TRBV12-4 and J is TRBJ1-4, with 10 positions matching TRBD1. Germline trimming cut 0 bases from V and 8 bases from J; bases unmatched to any gene: 6. The CDR3 totals 16 residues. CDR3 DNA: TGTGCCAGCAGTTTAGCGCAGGGACAGGGGAAGGAAAAACTGTTTTTT. Protein product: CASSLAQGQGKEKLFF.

V and J are TRBV29-1 and TRBJ2-4, with 7 bases matching TRBD1. V was clipped by 6 bases and J by 2 bases; unmatched bases: 10. This CDR3 has 15 amino acids. Looked up from germline, CDR1 is SQVTM and CDR2 is ANQGSEA. This CDR3 reads CSVGATGLTKNIQYF. CDR3 bases: TGCAGCGTGGGGGCGACAGGGCTGACCAAAAACATTCAGTACTTC.

The chain recombines TRBV28 with TRBJ1-5, with a tentative D call TRBD1 (6 bases). The V end lost 5 bases, the J end lost 9 bases, and 23 bases lay between the germline ends. CDR3 length: 16 residues. Germline CDR1 and CDR2: MDHEN and SYDVKM. The CDR3, as DNA: TGTGCCAGCAGTCCGGCAGATACAGGGCTATTGGGGCCCCAGCATTTT. This gives the protein CASSPADTGLLGPQHF.

This clonotype has only a few counts. The chain recombines TRBV4-2 with TRBJ1-3, with D tentatively TRBD1 (6 bases). The CDR3 extends over 16 amino acids. CDR1 is LGHNA, CDR2 YNFKEQ, per germline. The V gene lost 0 bases and the J gene lost 0 bases, with 9 bases spanning the gap. CDR3 amino acids: CASSQDTDSSGNTIYF. Written as DNA, the CDR3 is TGTGCCAGCAGCCAAGATACGGACAGCTCTGGAAACACCATATATTTT.

The chain uses TRBV5-1 and TRBJ1-1, with a possible D match to TRBD1 (6 bases). The length of the CDR3 is 14 residues. Trimming removed 7 bases from V and 1 base from J, with 14 bases in between. CDR1 is SGHRS and CDR2 is YFSETQ in the germline V gene. The CDR3 coding sequence is TGCGCCAGCGCTAGACAGGCGACGAACACTGAAGCTTTCTTT. Its protein product is CASARQATNTEAFF.

The chain combines TRBV29-1 with TRBJ2-5, with D tentatively TRBD1 or TRBD2 (5 bases each). The ends were cut back, 3 bases at V and 5 bases at J, with 25 bases in the middle. This CDR3 spans 17 amino acids. Germline values: CDR1 SQVTM, CDR2 ANQGSEA. CDR3 loop: CSVEGTPHKGPGETQYF. The CDR3 coding sequence is TGCAGCGTTGAGGGGACCCCGCACAAGGGTCCAGGGGAGACCCAGTACTTC.

In this sample, this clonotype turned up a few times. The rearrangement uses TRBV29-1 and TRBJ2-3, with D tentatively TRBD1 (5 bases). The CDR3 covers 15 residues. V gave up 3 bases and J gave up 0 bases, with 13 bases separating them. The V gene's germline CDR1 is SQVTM and CDR2 ANQGSEA. The CDR3 region has the DNA TGCAGCGTTGATGGGGCCCAAACCAGCACAGATACGCAGTATTTT. This gives the protein CSVDGAQTSTDTQYF.

The V and J genes are TRBV7-2 and TRBJ2-5; 9 bases match TRBD2. The CDR3 is made up of 16 amino acids. CDR1 and CDR2 from the germline V gene are SGHTA and FQGNSA. J was trimmed by 5 bases and V by 5 bases; bases with no gene match: 12. This chain's CDR3 is CASSPGGSGGDETQYF. Here the CDR3 DNA reads TGTGCCAGCAGCCCAGGTGGTAGCGGGGGAGATGAGACCCAGTACTTC.

The chain combines TRBV6-5 with TRBJ1-2; 7 nucleotides align to TRBD1. The length of the CDR3 is 17 residues. V lost 0 bases to trimming and J lost 0 bases; unmatched junction nucleotides: 7. CDR1 and CDR2 (germline): MNHEY, SVGAGI. The CDR3 DNA sequence: TGTGCCAGCAGTTACTCCCTGACCAGGGGGACTAACTATGGCTACACCTTC. Protein product: CASSYSLTRGTNYGYTF.

The chain couples TRBV25-1 to TRBJ1-2; D is unresolved. Germline V lookup: CDR1 MGHDK, CDR2 SYGVNS. V was trimmed by 3 bases and J by 5 bases, leaving 7 bases between them. CDR3 length: 12 residues. The DNA for the CDR3 is TGTGCCAGCAGTGATTACGGATATGGCTACACCTTC. It codes for CASSDYGYGYTF.

This clonotype showed up just a few times. This chain connects TRBV12-3 or TRBV12-4 to TRBJ2-1; D is unclear. The CDR3 is 14 residues long. The V and J ends lost 5 bases and 9 bases respectively, with 17 bases between them. The CDR3 DNA reads as TGTGCCAGCAGTCCTCAACTCTGGGCACCTGAGCAGTTCTTC. Protein product: CASSPQLWAPEQFF.

The sample holds many counts of this clonotype. This sequence joins TRBV20-1 and TRBJ2-3; tentatively, D is TRBD2 (6 bases). In germline, CDR1 is DFQATT, CDR2 SNEGSKA (reference sequence). This CDR3 is 11 amino acids long. Here the CDR3 reads CRGGAGDTQYF. The CDR3 DNA reads TGCAGGGGAGGCGCGGGAGATACGCAGTATTTT.

At least ten counts were recorded for this clonotype. The rearrangement links TRBV7-2 to TRBJ2-3, with D possibly being TRBD2 (5 bases). The length of the CDR3 is 16 residues. V dropped 3 bases and J dropped 5 bases, with 18 bases sitting between them. Germline V gives CDR1 SGHTA, CDR2 FQGNSA. The CDR3, as DNA: TGTGCCAGCAGCTTCATGGGCTCAGTGGGGAGAGATACGCAGTATTTT. Amino acids: CASSFMGSVGRDTQYF.

Only a few counts were recorded for this clonotype. This sequence joins TRBV7-6 and TRBJ2-3, with D possibly being TRBD1 or TRBD2 (5 bases each). The V and J ends lost 7 bases and 4 bases respectively, with 15 bases between them. This CDR3 is built from 14 residues. Germline V CDR1 and CDR2: SGHVS, FNYEAQ. CDR3 residues: CASTMLLGADTQYF. The CDR3 coding sequence is TGTGCCAGCACCATGCTCTTGGGGGCAGATACGCAGTATTTT.

About this clonotype itself: Given a much more abundant clone one base away, this may be a read error. The J gene is TRBJ1-4, the V gene TRBV28, with D tentatively TRBD1 (5 bases). CDR3 length equals 15 residues. CDR1 and CDR2 (germline): MDHEN, SYDVKM. This chain's CDR3 is CASSLEGAGNERLFF. CDR3 coding DNA: TGTGCCAGCAGTTTGGAAGGGGCTGGGAATGAAAGACTGTTTTTT.

This clonotype was seen more than once but under ten times. A read error may account for a junction end that differs from germline. The rearrangement joins TRBV7-8 to TRBJ2-3; possible D gene TRBD2, 6 bases. Germline CDR1 reads SGHVS; CDR2 reads FQNEAQ. The CDR3 loop spans 14 amino acids. The chain's CDR3 is CAGSLSGVTDTQYF. CDR3 DNA sequence: TGTGCCGGCAGCTTATCGGGAGTCACAGATACGCAGTATTTT.

This clonotype was picked up many times. V is TRBV28 and J is TRBJ2-5, with TRBD2 as a possible D gene (5 bases). This CDR3 region has 14 residues. V lost 1 base to trimming and J lost 2 bases, with 8 bases between them. In germline, CDR1 is MDHEN, CDR2 SYDVKM. CDR3 sequence reads: CASSLSGSQETQYF. The CDR3 coding sequence is TGTGCCAGCAGTTTATCGGGATCGCAAGAGACCCAGTACTTC.

J is TRBJ2-1 and V is TRBV7-6; D perhaps matches TRBD2 (5 bases). The CDR3 has 15 amino acids. Germline CDR1 is SGHVS and CDR2 is FNYEAQ. V was trimmed by 4 bases and J by 0 bases, leaving 10 bases between them. The CDR3 protein is CASSSERFSYNEQFF. DNA of the CDR3: TGTGCCAGCAGCTCCGAGCGGTTCTCCTACAATGAGCAGTTCTTC.

This clonotype was detected many times. V and J are TRBV5-6 and TRBJ2-6; D is unclear. Looked up from germline, CDR1 is SGHDT and CDR2 is YYEEEE. The CDR3 totals 17 residues. V lost 4 bases to trimming and J lost 1 base, with 15 bases between them. The CDR3 DNA follows: TGTGCCAGCAGCATGCGCCCCAGCAAGTCTGGGGCCAACGTCCTGACTTTC. Protein: CASSMRPSKSGANVLTF.

The V gene is TRBV7-2, the J gene TRBJ1-4; D is unresolved. The V gene's germline CDR1 is SGHTA and CDR2 FQGNSA. This CDR3 is built from 14 residues. Trimming shortened V by 2 bases and J by 0 bases, and 4 bases separated the two germline ends. CDR3 in amino acids: CASSLMATNEKLFF. CDR3 sequence (DNA): TGTGCCAGCAGCTTAATGGCAACTAATGAAAAACTGTTTTTT.

The CDR3 bases are TGCGCCTCCACTAAGGGTACTGAAGCTTTCTTT. Translated: CASTKGTEAFF. The chain carries TRBV4-3 and TRBJ1-1; no clear D. The CDR3 is 11 residues long. Germline V CDR1 and CDR2: LGHNA, YSLEER. Trimming shortened V by 11 bases and J by 5 bases, and 12 bases separated the two germline ends.

This chain links TRBV27 with TRBJ1-6; D not resolved. Trimming took 6 bases from V and 6 from J, leaving 9 bases between them. There are 13 residues in the CDR3. Germline values: CDR1 MNHEY, CDR2 SMNVEV (reference sequence). The CDR3 loop reads CASRLVFNSPLHF. The CDR3 region has the DNA TGTGCCAGCAGGCTCGTCTTTAATTCACCCCTCCACTTT.

The gene calls are TRBV5-5 and TRBJ2-5, with 9 bases that match TRBD1. The J call may be wrong; the DNA end is better matched by TRBJ2-1. The germline CDR1 and CDR2 sequences are SGHKS and YYEKEE (reference sequence). This CDR3 is 16 amino acids long. This chain's CDR3 is CATDLQGAVDPNEQFF. CDR3 bases: TGTGCCACGGATCTACAGGGGGCTGTAGATCCGAATGAGCAGTTCTTC.

The sample holds a few counts of this clonotype. V is TRBV7-9 and J is TRBJ2-7; 8 nucleotides match TRBD1. This CDR3 contains 14 residues. Germline V lookup: CDR1 SEHNR, CDR2 FQNEAQ (reference sequence). Unmatched junction bases numbered 6, after V lost 5 bases and J lost 3 bases. Here the CDR3 reads CASSRGDRNYEQYF. CDR3 coding DNA: TGTGCCAGCAGCCGCGGGGACAGGAACTACGAGCAGTACTTC.

This clonotype showed up just a few times. V and J are TRBV6-1 and TRBJ1-6; 9 bases line up with TRBD1. The CDR3 loop spans 16 amino acids. The J segment lost 8 bases and the V segment lost 8 bases, leaving 13 bases of the junction unmatched. CDR1 and CDR2 from the germline V gene are MNHNS and SASEGT. In DNA form, the CDR3 reads TGTGCCAGCCGTAATACTAACCGGGACAGGGATTCACCCCTCCACTTT. Protein: CASRNTNRDRDSPLHF.

This clonotype has just one count. This chain uses TRBV20-1 with TRBJ1-4; no definite D call. CDR3 length equals 10 residues. The germline V and J ends were trimmed by 3 bases and 6 bases, with 2 bases remaining between them. The germline V gene has CDR1 DFQATT and CDR2 SNEGSKA (reference sequence). The CDR3 bases are TGCAGTGCTAGCGATGAAAAACTGTTTTTT. Translating gives CSASDEKLFF.

The chain has TRBV28 and TRBJ2-5, with 7 bases aligning to TRBD2. The end of the DNA is better explained by TRBJ2-7, so the J call may be wrong. The CDR3 runs 14 residues. Germline-derived CDR1 and CDR2 are MDHEN and SYDVKM. The CDR3 DNA follows: TGTGCCAGCAGTTCTGGGACTACCCGCTACGAGCAGTACTTC. This sequence encodes CASSSGTTRYEQYF.

Of note for this clonotype: At one boundary the junction diverges from the germline segment, which might be a read error. V gene TRBV4-3 combines with J gene TRBJ2-7; tentative D call: TRBD2 (7 bases). This CDR3 comprises 11 residues. Looked up from germline, CDR1 is LGHNA and CDR2 is YSLEER. In DNA, the CDR3 is TGCGCCCGCAGGGGAGGGTACGAGCAGTACTTC. This gives the protein CARRGGYEQYF.

The gene calls are TRBV5-1 and TRBJ1-2; 11 nucleotides line up with TRBD1. Looked up from germline, CDR1 is SGHRS and CDR2 is YFSETQ. J was trimmed by 6 bases and V by 4 bases; bases with no gene match: 8. The CDR3 totals 15 residues. The CDR3 is CASSPGQGASDGYTF. The CDR3 DNA sequence: TGCGCCAGCAGCCCAGGACAGGGGGCTTCCGATGGCTACACCTTC.